This T cell receptor beta chain was identified during a study of CD8+ T cells in alopecia areata. Study-wide background: Twice a day, 5 to 10 mg of oral tofacitinib was administered to treated patients.

The V end lost 6 bases, the J end lost 11 bases, and 19 bases lay between the germline ends. This CDR3 contains 13 residues. CDR1 SGHTA and CDR2 FQGNSA come from the germline V gene. Obtained from alopecia areata patients were lesional scalp punch biopsies along with peripheral blood. RNA was isolated and reverse transcribed to cDNA, the sequencing template. Sequenced by immunoSEQ multiplex PCR; TCRdb stores in-frame clones only, minus some. The top ten clones hold 1.5% to 2% of a sample with about 180,000 clones, around 63% of them seen once. J is TRBJ1-1 and V is TRBV7-2; no definite D call. This TCR came from a human donor with alopecia areata. This specimen was CD4+ T cells sorted from blood, taken at week 0. This CDR3 reads CASRLEVSGAAFF. The CDR3, as DNA: TGTGCCAGCAGGTTGGAGGTGTCAGGAGCCGCTTTCTTT.